Given below is one T cell receptor beta chain in context. In the authors' methods: Quantification of nucleated cells was approximated via reference gene primer amplification. Clones were sequenced by immunoSEQ multiplex PCR, and TCRdb holds only the in-frame ones, with some missing. The V and J calls and clone size come from that table; D and trimming were worked out from the DNA. Altogether 380,000 or so clones are present, 70% to 90% being singletons, with the ten largest covering 0.95% to 1.5%. This entry belongs to a study of blood T cell repertoires in COVID-19. Study-level background: Sites in the United States, Italy and Spain provided acute and convalescent COVID-19 samples. The analysed material was cDNA or gDNA that came from T cells, B-cell-depleted T cells, or PBMCs.

Germline assignment: CDR1 MGHRA and CDR2 YSYEKL. The CDR3 is 15 amino acids. V dropped 3 bases and J dropped 4; count of bases not matched to a gene: 6. The receptor was derived from a man aged 35-49 years with acute or convalescent COVID-19. The rearrangement joins TRBV4-1 to TRBJ1-5; 7 nucleotides match TRBD1. Sequences were obtained from peripheral blood. The CDR3 spells CASSQADRINQPQHF. CDR3 coding DNA: TGCGCCAGCAGCCAGGCGGACAGGATTAATCAGCCCCAGCATTTT.